This entry concerns a single T cell receptor (beta chain). The data are from a study of blood T cell repertoires in COVID-19. The CDR3 runs 15 residues. Losses at the gene ends were 4 bases for V and 2 bases for J; bases not matched to a gene: 4. The germline CDR1 and CDR2 sequences are LNHDA and SQIVND (reference sequence). Some clones are missing from TCRdb's copy, which holds only in-frame ones; the method was immunoSEQ multiplex PCR. The sample consists of 65,000 or so clones, approximately 88% of them appearing once. The rearrangement links TRBV19 to TRBJ2-7; 11 bases map to TRBD2. The sequence came from a man aged 25-40 years with COVID-19, enrolled during active disease. Sequencing input: peripheral blood. The CDR3 loop is CASSTATSGTYEQYF. CDR3 coding DNA: TGTGCCAGTAGTACGGCGACTAGCGGGACCTACGAGCAGTACTTC.